The T cell receptor (beta chain) under discussion was sequenced for a study of fetal regulatory T cell absence and autoimmunity. Sequenced by immunoSEQ multiplex PCR; TCRdb stores in-frame clones only, minus some. The sample shows 95,000 to 100,000 clones, 60% to 80% of them seen only once. Germline V gene data show CDR1 as MGHRA and CDR2 as YSYEKL. The CDR3 extends over 16 amino acids. V was clipped by 3 bases and J by 7 bases, with 18 bases between them. This sequence joins TRBV4-1 and TRBJ2-2; D may be TRBD1 or TRBD2 (6 bases each). The clonotype comes from a male donor with IPEX syndrome. Sequenced material: pancreas tissue. CDR3 coding DNA: TGCGCCAGCAGCCATTTGTCTGGGGGGCAGGGCGGGGAGCTGTTTTTT. This translates into CASSHLSGGQGGELFF.